The rows below give T cell receptor beta chains drawn from one sample of a study of blood T cell repertoires in COVID-19. Libraries were prepared by immunoSEQ multiplex PCR; TCRdb keeps only in-frame clonotypes and omits some of them. The repertoire holds 310,000 or so clones, with about 87% as singletons. Sample: peripheral blood. These receptors originate from a man in his thirties or forties with COVID-19, enrolled during active disease. Both conserved end residues are part of each CDR3.

V gene	J gene	CDR3 protein
TRBV9	TRBJ2-1	CASSPRTSGRGDEQFF
TRBV7-9	TRBJ1-1	CASSFRDRSNTEAFF
TRBV6-5	TRBJ1-6	CASSAGQNNSPLHF
TRBV19	TRBJ1-5	CASSFQGRNQPQHF
TRBV3-1/TRBV3-2	TRBJ2-1	CASSQDPGTYNEQFF
TRBV7-3	TRBJ1-2	CASSLGTGYGYTF
TRBV13	TRBJ2-7	CASSLGQDNYEQYF
TRBV4-1	TRBJ2-2	CASSHLLAGGNTGELFF
TRBV19	TRBJ2-1	CASSIWSTRNEQFF
TRBV28	TRBJ2-7	CASTSGTGAYEQYF